These 2 T cell receptor beta chains came from one sample sequenced in a study of shared clonotypes between healthy human individuals. Sequenced by immunoSEQ multiplex PCR; TCRdb stores in-frame clones only, minus some. The repertoire includes about 1.1 million clones, more than 75% of them detected once, and 0.4% to 0.55% sits in the top ten. Sequencing was done on a sample of memory CD4+ T cells from PBMCs. Subset described: CD45RA-negative fraction. The source is a man aged 18 to 30 in good health. Some clones in this sample may be carry-over from other donors' samples.

This chain connects TRBV28 to TRBJ1-4; 10 bases are a match to TRBD1. The V gene's germline CDR1 is MDHEN and CDR2 SYDVKM. The CDR3 sequence is 13 residues long. With V trimmed by 11 bases and J by 8 bases, 8 bases remained unmatched. The CDR3 loop reads CAGRTGGSEKLFF. CDR3 nucleotides: TGTGCCGGTAGGACAGGGGGATCCGAAAAACTGTTTTTT.

The CDR3 region is CASSQEDLRKKVTGELFF. The CDR3, as DNA: TGCGCCAGCAGCCAAGAGGATTTGCGGAAGAAGGTGACCGGGGAGCTGTTTTTT. The genes are TRBV4-1 and TRBJ2-2; unclear D gene. The CDR3 spans 18 residues. Between the trimmed V and J ends, which lost 0 bases and 5 bases, there was a span of 19 bases. The V gene's germline CDR1 is MGHRA and CDR2 YSYEKL.